The 9 T cell receptor beta chains in this list originate from one sample, sequenced in a study of blood T cell repertoires in COVID-19. Method: immunoSEQ multiplex PCR; TCRdb's copy keeps in-frame clones and lacks some. The sample has over 65,000 clones, around 81% seen once; the top ten hold 15% to 20%. The sample consisted of peripheral blood. All receptors come from an elderly man with active or convalescent COVID-19.

This clone came up a few times. V gene TRBV5-1 combines with J gene TRBJ2-5; 11 bases fit TRBD1. The CDR3 totals 14 residues. The V gene end was trimmed by 4 bases and the J gene end by 5 bases; junction bases not matched to a gene: 4. Germline CDR1 reads SGHRS; CDR2 reads YFSETQ. CDR3 sequence (DNA): TGCGCCAGCAGCCCTCGGACAGGGGGCGAGACCCAGTACTTC. It specifies CASSPRTGGETQYF.

The J gene is TRBJ1-1, the V gene TRBV9; a weak D match, TRBD1 (6 bases). The CDR3 covers 14 residues. The germline gives CDR1 SGDLS, CDR2 YYNGEE. V lost 4 bases, J lost 0 bases, and 10 bases lay in between. CDR3 nucleotides: TGTGCCAGCAGCAACGGACAGTTGAACACTGAAGCTTTCTTT. This translates into CASSNGQLNTEAFF.

The chain joins TRBV5-1 to TRBJ2-1; 13 nucleotides line up with TRBD2. Germline V gene data show CDR1 as SGHRS and CDR2 as YFSETQ. CDR3 length: 15 amino acids. The V gene end was trimmed by 5 bases and the J gene end by 6 bases; junction bases not matched to a gene: 5. The CDR3 bases are TGCGCCAGCAGACCGGGACTAGCGGGATTCAATGAGCAGTTCTTC. It translates to CASRPGLAGFNEQFF.

J is TRBJ2-7 and V is TRBV15, with TRBD1 identical over 11 bases. There are 17 residues in the CDR3. The V gene's germline CDR1 is LNHNV and CDR2 YYDKDF (reference sequence). V gave up 3 bases and J gave up 3 bases; unmatched junction bases: 10. CDR3 amino acids: CATSRGLGTGGGYEQYV. The CDR3 DNA sequence: TGTGCCACCAGCAGGGGTCTTGGGACAGGGGGAGGCTACGAGCAGTACGTC.

V gene TRBV6-5 combines with J gene TRBJ1-3; possible D gene TRBD1, 5 bases. The CDR3 has 14 residues. V shed 6 bases and J shed 3 bases, with 12 bases lying between them. From germline, CDR1 is MNHEY and CDR2 SVGAGI. The CDR3: CASRTTGFGNTIYF. The CDR3 coding sequence is TGTGCCAGCAGAACAACAGGATTTGGAAACACCATATATTTT.

The genes are TRBV7-9 and TRBJ2-1; 7 nucleotides agree with TRBD2. In germline, CDR1 is SEHNR, CDR2 FQNEAQ (reference sequence). The V and J ends lost 3 bases and 12 bases, in that order; junction bases with no gene match: 5. The CDR3 has 12 residues. This CDR3 is CASSLTSRAQFF. The CDR3 coding sequence is TGTGCCAGCAGCTTGACTAGCCGCGCGCAGTTCTTC.

This sequence joins TRBV27 and TRBJ1-1; D gene ambiguous. CDR1 is MNHEY, CDR2 SMNVEV, per germline (reference sequence). This CDR3 comprises 14 residues. The V and J ends lost 7 bases and 6 bases respectively, with 18 bases between them. The CDR3 DNA reads TGTGCCAGCAACGAACACCGGGATTCGTCTGAAGCTTTCTTT. It encodes CASNEHRDSSEAFF.

The table lists this clone with a count of one. In DNA form, the CDR3 reads TGTGCCAGCAGTTGGGCAGGGAATGGCTACACCTTC. Protein: CASSWAGNGYTF. The V gene is TRBV28, the J gene TRBJ1-2; D is possibly TRBD1 (5 bases). The CDR3 covers 12 residues. Germline CDR1 reads MDHEN; CDR2 reads SYDVKM. V was cut by 4 bases and J by 6 bases, with 9 bases left in between.

The V call is TRBV13, the J call TRBJ1-3, with TRBD1 identical over 7 bases. V was pared by 5 bases and J by 4 bases, with 11 bases of the junction left unmatched. The V gene's germline CDR1 is PRHDT and CDR2 FYEKMQ (reference sequence). The CDR3 runs to 16 residues. CDR3 amino acids: CASSPKKTGAGNTIYF. In DNA, the CDR3 is TGTGCCAGCAGCCCGAAAAAAACAGGGGCCGGAAACACCATATATTTT.